This is a list of T cell receptor beta chains from one sample in a study of OX40 agonist ivuxolimab in advanced cancers. Data came from immunoSEQ multiplex PCR; TCRdb stores just in-frame clones and leaves some out. The table lists some 77,000 clones, around 85% of them singletons. The input for sequencing was CD4+ or CD8+ T cells sorted from blood, taken in a trial of the OX40 agonist ivuxolimab. The receptors stem from an adult with an advanced solid tumor such as melanoma, head and neck, liver or kidney cancer. CDR3s include the opening cysteine and the closing phenylalanine or tryptophan. D genes are given only for firm matches.

D: .; J: TRBJ1-1; V: TRBV7-8; CDR3: CASRAGVNTEAFF
D: .; J: TRBJ1-5; V: TRBV2; CDR3: CASRSQGRDQPQHF
D: TRBD1; J: TRBJ2-1; V: TRBV6-5; CDR3: CASSYRTGLYNEQFF
D: .; J: TRBJ1-2; V: TRBV6-5; CDR3: CASTPRYDTIYGYTF
D: .; J: TRBJ2-5; V: TRBV5-8; CDR3: CASSLGIIETQYF
D: TRBD1; J: TRBJ2-7; V: TRBV18; CDR3: CASSLIQGLDEQYF
D: .; J: TRBJ1-2; V: TRBV30; CDR3: CAWSDLGGAKGYTF
D: .; J: TRBJ2-3; V: TRBV6-4; CDR3: CASSSSRGGPDTQYF
D: .; J: TRBJ1-3; V: TRBV28; CDR3: CASSLSGSSGNTIYF
D: TRBD2; J: TRBJ2-7; V: TRBV7-9; CDR3: CASSYGLASEQYF
D: .; J: TRBJ1-2; V: TRBV5-4; CDR3: CASSLTDAGRPRYGYTF
D: TRBD1; J: TRBJ1-1; V: TRBV11-3; CDR3: CASSFQGGTEAFF
D: TRBD2; J: TRBJ2-7; V: TRBV28; CDR3: CASSPGGNYEQYF
D: .; J: TRBJ2-6; V: TRBV27; CDR3: CASSYPASGANVLTF
D: .; J: TRBJ2-1; V: TRBV4-2; CDR3: CASSPTLSYNEQFF
D: TRBD2; J: TRBJ2-1; V: TRBV2; CDR3: CASSSPSGNIMKVQFF
D: .; J: TRBJ1-2; V: TRBV28; CDR3: CASSIPRENYGYTF
D: TRBD2; J: TRBJ2-5; V: TRBV14; CDR3: CASSLLAGGETQYF
D: .; J: TRBJ2-2; V: TRBV9; CDR3: CASSVEWDPNTGELFF
D: .; J: TRBJ2-7; V: TRBV7-2; CDR3: CASSLPPGASSYEQYF
D: TRBD2; J: TRBJ2-7; V: TRBV2; CDR3: CASSPRTSGSQEQYF
D: TRBD1; J: TRBJ1-2; V: TRBV7-2; CDR3: CASARTGGYGYTF
D: .; J: TRBJ2-2; V: TRBV25-1; CDR3: CASTVTGELFF
D: TRBD1; J: TRBJ2-2; V: TRBV7-2; CDR3: CASRERTGSTGELFF
D: .; J: TRBJ1-6; V: TRBV7-8; CDR3: CASSTKLASPLHF
D: TRBD2; J: TRBJ2-5; V: TRBV11-2; CDR3: CASSEGLAGGGETQYF
D: TRBD1; J: TRBJ2-7; V: TRBV27; CDR3: CASSLRTGDYYEQYF
D: .; J: TRBJ2-2; V: TRBV4-1; CDR3: CASSQSPSGSNTGELFF
D: TRBD1; J: TRBJ1-1; V: TRBV5-1; CDR3: CASSSIPGGLNTEAFF
D: .; J: TRBJ2-1; V: TRBV9; CDR3: CASSVVGAGYNEQFF
D: .; J: TRBJ1-6; V: TRBV29-1; CDR3: CSVPRGSSYNSPLHF
D: .; J: .; V: TRBV7-2; CDR3: CASSFRGADEQYF
D: .; J: TRBJ2-7; V: TRBV28; CDR3: CASTGEGRGRGYEQYF
D: TRBD1; J: TRBJ2-7; V: TRBV5-4; CDR3: CASSPSGQGAHEQYF
D: .; J: TRBJ1-2; V: TRBV5-4; CDR3: CASSPRAGTIGYTF
D: .; J: TRBJ2-7; V: TRBV5-4; CDR3: CASSLGSRSYEQYF
D: TRBD2; J: TRBJ2-2; V: TRBV9; CDR3: CASSVSGLAGGLNTGELFF
D: TRBD1; J: TRBJ2-5; V: TRBV5-1; CDR3: CASSQGQGRETQYF
D: .; J: TRBJ1-2; V: TRBV7-2; CDR3: CASSLAQGQAGGYTF
D: .; J: TRBJ1-6; V: TRBV6-5; CDR3: CASSYSSTGSPLHF
D: TRBD1; J: TRBJ2-7; V: TRBV9; CDR3: CASSKGGQGSYEQYF
D: TRBD1; J: TRBJ2-5; V: TRBV19; CDR3: CASSQPTGGQETQYF
D: .; J: TRBJ1-2; V: TRBV19; CDR3: CASRAIGYTF
D: .; J: TRBJ2-7; V: TRBV28; CDR3: CASSPGGRSSYEQYF
D: .; J: TRBJ1-3; V: TRBV9; CDR3: CASSVRTAGNTIYF
D: TRBD1; J: TRBJ2-7; V: TRBV30; CDR3: CAWRQGAHFYEQYF
D: .; J: TRBJ2-7; V: TRBV5-1; CDR3: CASSPGSSSYEQYF
D: .; J: TRBJ2-2; V: TRBV10-3; CDR3: CAIRGGPGELFF
D: TRBD1; J: TRBJ2-5; V: TRBV19; CDR3: CASSSPRTGGRETQYF
D: .; J: TRBJ2-1; V: TRBV5-1; CDR3: CASSSQGSEQFF
D: .; J: TRBJ1-4; V: TRBV6-5; CDR3: CASTRGALTNEKLFF
D: .; J: TRBJ2-7; V: TRBV19; CDR3: CASSAGTDLYEQYF
D: .; J: TRBJ1-4; V: TRBV2; CDR3: CASEEGTLEKLFF
D: TRBD1; J: TRBJ2-3; V: TRBV5-8; CDR3: CASSLPRQGGRRDTQYF
D: .; J: TRBJ2-3; V: TRBV4-1; CDR3: CASSREWVSTDTQYF
D: TRBD1; J: TRBJ1-6; V: TRBV5-4; CDR3: CASSPKTGDGSPLHF
D: TRBD1; J: TRBJ2-3; V: TRBV9; CDR3: CASSARTGATDTQYF
D: TRBD1; J: TRBJ2-7; V: TRBV5-8; CDR3: CASSRDRRSYEQYF
D: TRBD1; J: TRBJ1-1; V: TRBV6-5; CDR3: CASSSGTGPSEAFF